This paragraph reports one T cell receptor (beta chain). This clonotype was picked up a small number of times. Its antigen is not yet known. One base away there is no much larger clone; base qualities are not given. These data belong to a study of T cells in Graves' hyperthyroidism and ophthalmopathy (dated 2019 in TCRdb). About the study as a whole: Peripheral blood was collected at initial diagnosis, before any treatment. Following sampling, methimazole starting at 30 mg daily was given to hyperthyroidism patients, and high-dose intravenous methylprednisolone was given to ophthalmopathy patients. TCR V-J signatures able to tell the groups apart were searched for in a discovery cohort of some 97 patients, of whom over 40 had Graves' ophthalmopathy and 57 had stable Graves' hyperthyroidism. The 95 to 100 discovery patients were randomly split 7:3 into training and test sets. According to the paper, TCR Vbeta CDR3 sequencing was carried out on some 130 peripheral blood samples, which came from 40 to 45 ophthalmopathy, around 74 hyperthyroidism and about 17 progressor patients. Prospective prediction of ophthalmopathy was tested in an independent validation cohort of 18 to 20 hyperthyroidism patients and 15 to 17 patients who later progressed to ophthalmopathy. The study also compared thyroid tissue and blood T-cell repertoires from roughly 6 Graves' hyperthyroidism patients. Beyond this particular receptor, the publication reports: In validation, the model predicted progression to ophthalmopathy with 55% to 71% sensitivity and around 72% specificity, a median of roughly seven months before onset. Most expanded thyroid clonotypes (frequency above 0.001) were also detected in blood, a finding suggesting that blood repertoires may reflect thyroid immune responses. No statistical method was used to fix the sample size in advance, and group allocation was not hidden from the investigators. A 13 V-J signature model separated ophthalmopathy from stable hyperthyroidism, with around 90% sensitivity and 81% to 83% specificity in cross-validation and 80%/75% in testing.

From the cysteine up to the phenylalanine, the CDR3 has a length of 14 residues. The only DNA kept is the CDR3, 42 bases in frame from the first base. V lost 7 bases and J lost 4 bases; the stretch between them is 19 bases long. CDR1 and CDR2 were assigned from the germline V gene (reference sequence) as DFQATT and SNEGSKA. TCR beta CDR3 regions were amplified from RNA transcripts. The first round of RT-PCR for the TCR CDR3 was performed with the HTBI primer set and the Qiagen OneStep RT-PCR kit. A second multiplex PCR round built the libraries, followed by size selection and purification. The libraries were sequenced on an Illumina HiSeq2000 using paired-end 100 bp reads. The original methods were these. SOAPnuke was used to process the raw data, with reads discarded if the reads contained adapters or uncalled bases, had a mean Phred below 15, or lacked an exact constant-primer or identifier match. COPE v1.2.5 was used to merge the high-quality paired reads, and each unique nucleotide sequence was defined as a clonotype. MiTCR v1.1 was used to align the clonotypes against IMGT TRBV, TRBD and TRBJ reference segments. Only V-J combinations with frequency above 0.0001, covering roughly 99% of repertoires, were analysed. The TCS score was defined as the ratio of F50 (clonal expansion) to E x V (chaos), calculated using BLOSUM62-based TCRdist between CDR3 peptides within each V-J. Welch's t-statistics and random forest reduced just over 500 V-J features to around 14, which were used in a naive Bayes classifier (R e1071). In-frame beta chains were kept once TCRdb had trimmed the public reads at Q25 with fastp and called clones with MiXCR. Each CDR3 protein gets just one entry, which takes the most common genes and DNA from the rows behind it. These V and J calls rely on TCRdb rather than the paper's analysis. Here the sample has around 560,000 distinct CDR3 sequences; over 15% occur a single time. Roughly 18% of the sample rests with the top ten.

A patient counted as having stable Graves' hyperthyroidism if no progression to ophthalmopathy occurred over 18 months of follow-up. The hyperthyroidism patients were between 18 and 65 years old and newly diagnosed, with a disease duration of less than 2 months. Any patient with an uncontrolled infection, another autoimmune disease, pregnancy or lactation was excluded. Clinical symptoms, serum thyroxine and TRAb, thyroid ultrasound, and orbital computed tomography formed the basis for the diagnoses. Ficoll-Paque density gradient centrifugation was used to isolate PBMCs from 10 ml of fresh peripheral blood. Total RNA was extracted using Trizol reagent, and RNA quality was assessed on an Agilent 2100 Bioanalyzer.

The sample consisted of blood. The sequence links TRBV20-1 to TRBJ1-1; TRBD1 might be the D gene, on 5 matching bases. The clonotype originates from a woman aged 18-30 years with Graves' hyperthyroidism. The DNA is TGCAGTGTTTCGGCGCTCTGGGGCCGCACTGAAGCTTTCTTT. The translation is CSVSALWGRTEAFF.